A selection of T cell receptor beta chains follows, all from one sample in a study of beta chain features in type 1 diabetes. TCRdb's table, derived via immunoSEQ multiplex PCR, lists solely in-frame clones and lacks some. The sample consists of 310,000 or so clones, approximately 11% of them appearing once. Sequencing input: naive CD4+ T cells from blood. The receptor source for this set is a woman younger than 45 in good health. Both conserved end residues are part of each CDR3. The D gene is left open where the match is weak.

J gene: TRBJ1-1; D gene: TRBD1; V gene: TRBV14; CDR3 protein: CASSQRGREGAFF
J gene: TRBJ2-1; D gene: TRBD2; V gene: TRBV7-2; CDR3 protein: CASSFGLPSGRAYNEQFF
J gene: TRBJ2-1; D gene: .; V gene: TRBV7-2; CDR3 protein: CASSWDTAPYNEQFF
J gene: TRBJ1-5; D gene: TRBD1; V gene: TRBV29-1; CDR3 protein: CSVETGGQPQHF
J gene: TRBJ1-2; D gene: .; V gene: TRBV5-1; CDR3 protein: CASSSGTFLDGYTF
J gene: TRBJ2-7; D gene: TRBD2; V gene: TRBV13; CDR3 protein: CASSPQGPTSGTYEQYF
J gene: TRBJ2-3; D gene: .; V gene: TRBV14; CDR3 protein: CASSQDPRRSADTQYF
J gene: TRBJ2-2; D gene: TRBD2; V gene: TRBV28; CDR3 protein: CASRIAGGITGELFF
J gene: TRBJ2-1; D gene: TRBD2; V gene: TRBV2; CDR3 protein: CASRRRASGNEQFF
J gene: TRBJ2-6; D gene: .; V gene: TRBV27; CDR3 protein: CASSFDRLSSGANVLTF
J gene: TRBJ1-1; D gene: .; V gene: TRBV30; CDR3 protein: CAWSRGGTEAFF
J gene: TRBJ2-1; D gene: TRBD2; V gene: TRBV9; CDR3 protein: CASSVDSGSYNEQFF
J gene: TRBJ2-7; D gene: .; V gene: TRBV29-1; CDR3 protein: CSASRGSGVEEQYF
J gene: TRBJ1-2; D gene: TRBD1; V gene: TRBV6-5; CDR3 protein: CASRDRGLYGYTF
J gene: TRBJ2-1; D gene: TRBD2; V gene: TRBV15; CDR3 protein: CATSRDPAGDEQFF
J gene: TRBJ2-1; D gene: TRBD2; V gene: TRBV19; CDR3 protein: CASSPPSGRRSSYNEQFF
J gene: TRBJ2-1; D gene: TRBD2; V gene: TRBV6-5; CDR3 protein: CASSFRLAGRNEQFF
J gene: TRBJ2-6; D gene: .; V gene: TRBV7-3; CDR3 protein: CASSLNGASSGANVLTF
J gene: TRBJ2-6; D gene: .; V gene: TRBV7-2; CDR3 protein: CASSLVQGTGANVLTF
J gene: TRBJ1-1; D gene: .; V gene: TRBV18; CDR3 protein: CASSRNDRTEAFF
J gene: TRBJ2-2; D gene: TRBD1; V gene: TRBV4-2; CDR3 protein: CASSQVETGGNGELFF
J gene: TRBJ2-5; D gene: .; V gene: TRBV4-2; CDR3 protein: CASSQDSSRLETQYF
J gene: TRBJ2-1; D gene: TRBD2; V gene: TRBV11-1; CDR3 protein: CASSQGLAGHLEQFF
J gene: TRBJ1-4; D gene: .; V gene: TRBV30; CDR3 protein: CAWSGRVSEKLFF
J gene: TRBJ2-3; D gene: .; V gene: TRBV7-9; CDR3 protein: CASSRLLGGFSGDTQYF
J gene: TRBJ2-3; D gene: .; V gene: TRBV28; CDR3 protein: CASKSAADTQYF
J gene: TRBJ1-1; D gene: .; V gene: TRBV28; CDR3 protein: CASTSRQNTEAFF
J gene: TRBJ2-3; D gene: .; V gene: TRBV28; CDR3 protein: CASSQVRTRGSTDTQYF
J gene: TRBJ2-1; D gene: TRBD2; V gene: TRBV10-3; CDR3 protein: CAILTSGGSNEQFF
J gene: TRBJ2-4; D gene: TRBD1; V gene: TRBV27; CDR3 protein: CASSTGTADYKNIQYF
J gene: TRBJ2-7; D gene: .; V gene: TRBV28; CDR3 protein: CASSSGGFTYEQYF
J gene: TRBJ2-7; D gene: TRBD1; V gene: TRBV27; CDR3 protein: CASSLLQGNEQYF
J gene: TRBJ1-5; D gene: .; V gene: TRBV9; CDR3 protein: CASSVAGGGQPQHF
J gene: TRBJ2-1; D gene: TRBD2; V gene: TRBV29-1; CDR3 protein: CSVRKREDSYNEQFF
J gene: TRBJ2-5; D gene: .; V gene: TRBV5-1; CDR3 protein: CASSLVSGPGETQYF
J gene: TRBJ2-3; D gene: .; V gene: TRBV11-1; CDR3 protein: CASSSAGARNTDTQYF
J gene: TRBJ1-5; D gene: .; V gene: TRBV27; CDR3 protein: CASRRQNGKPQHF
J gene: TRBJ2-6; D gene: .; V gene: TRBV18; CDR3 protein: CASSPGSGPGANVLTF
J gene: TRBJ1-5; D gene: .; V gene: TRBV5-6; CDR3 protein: CASSLDRAQPQHF
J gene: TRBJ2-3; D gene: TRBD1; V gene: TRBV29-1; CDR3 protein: CSGQGTWEGTDTQYF
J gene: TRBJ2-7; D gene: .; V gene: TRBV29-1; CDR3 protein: CSVEDGAGGIYEQYF
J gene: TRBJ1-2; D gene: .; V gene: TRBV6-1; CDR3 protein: CASSEAPGAGYGYTF
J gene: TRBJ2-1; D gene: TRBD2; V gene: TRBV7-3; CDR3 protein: CASSLTPSGRLSYNEQFF